The T cell receptor beta chain under discussion was sequenced for a study of OX40 agonist ivuxolimab in advanced cancers. V lost 0 bases to trimming and J lost 5 bases, with 6 bases between them. Germline CDR1 reads SGHDT; CDR2 reads YYEEEE. The CDR3 totals 12 residues. Produced via immunoSEQ multiplex PCR; TCRdb's table is partial and in-frame only. Of about 48,000 clones in the sample, about 91% were seen once. V gene TRBV5-6 combines with J gene TRBJ2-7; a possible D gene is TRBD2 (6 bases). The specimen comprised CD4+ or CD8+ T cells sorted from blood, sampled in a trial of the OX40 agonist ivuxolimab. This clonotype was obtained from an adult with an advanced solid tumor such as melanoma, head and neck, liver or kidney cancer. CDR3 nucleotides: TGTGCCAGCAGCTTGGCTAGCGACGAGCAGTACGTC. Residues: CASSLASDEQYV.